What follows is one T cell receptor (beta chain) and its context. Its antigen is not known. A J-beta primer mix and a sample-barcoded 5' primer were used in a second PCR of roughly 7 to 12 cycles. At least 2.5 million CDR3-containing paired-end reads were obtained per sample. TCRdb passed the 5' RACE reads through MiXCR, listing each CDR3 protein once. The sample holds about 680,000 distinct CDR3 sequences, 49% seen once. The data stem from a study of blood T cells in healthy people across ages. As for the study in general: Template switching captured about one barcoded beta molecule per two T cells.

This CDR3 spans 13 amino acids. Looked up from germline, CDR1 is SGHVS and CDR2 is FNYEAQ. Unmatched junction bases numbered 7, after V lost 0 bases and J lost 14 bases. Study-wide findings and caveats: TCR beta diversity, measured per million T cells, fell in a roughly linear way with age.

Every sample yielded at least 7 million isolated PBMCs. The material sequenced was blood. V gene TRBV7-6 combines with J gene TRBJ1-5; TRBD1 agrees at 7 bases. The sequence was collected from a woman in her sixties in good health. CDR3 bases: TGTGCCAGCAGCTTAGCGAAAGGGGGCAGAGAGCATTTT. Protein sequence: CASSLAKGGREHF. Drawing the rest from reference TRBV7-6 and TRBJ1-5, the complete variable domain is GAGVSQSPRYKVTKRGQDVALRCDPISGHVSLYWYRQALGQGPEFLTYFNYEAQQDKSGLPNDRFSAERPEGSISTLTIQRTEQRDSAMYRCASSLAKGGREHFGDGTRLSIL.